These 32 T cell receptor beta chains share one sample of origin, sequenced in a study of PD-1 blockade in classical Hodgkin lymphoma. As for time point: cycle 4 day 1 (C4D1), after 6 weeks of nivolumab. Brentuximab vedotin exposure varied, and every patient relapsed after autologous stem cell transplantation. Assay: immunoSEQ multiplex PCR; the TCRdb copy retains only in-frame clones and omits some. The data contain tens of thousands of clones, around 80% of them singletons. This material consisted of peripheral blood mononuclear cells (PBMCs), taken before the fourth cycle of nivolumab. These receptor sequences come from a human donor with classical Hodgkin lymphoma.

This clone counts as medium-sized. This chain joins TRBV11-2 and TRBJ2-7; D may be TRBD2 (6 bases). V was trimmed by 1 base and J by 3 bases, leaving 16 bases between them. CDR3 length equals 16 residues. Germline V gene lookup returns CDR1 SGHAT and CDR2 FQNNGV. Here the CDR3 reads CASSLGAASAGYEQYF. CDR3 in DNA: TGTGCCAGCAGCTTAGGAGCGGCTAGCGCCGGCTACGAGCAGTACTTC.

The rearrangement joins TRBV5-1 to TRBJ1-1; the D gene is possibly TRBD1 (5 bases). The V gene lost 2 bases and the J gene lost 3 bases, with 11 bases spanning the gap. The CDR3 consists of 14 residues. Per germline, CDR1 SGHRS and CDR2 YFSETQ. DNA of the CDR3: TGCGCCAGCAGCTTAGGGGTATTGGACACTGAAGCTTTCTTT. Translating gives CASSLGVLDTEAFF.

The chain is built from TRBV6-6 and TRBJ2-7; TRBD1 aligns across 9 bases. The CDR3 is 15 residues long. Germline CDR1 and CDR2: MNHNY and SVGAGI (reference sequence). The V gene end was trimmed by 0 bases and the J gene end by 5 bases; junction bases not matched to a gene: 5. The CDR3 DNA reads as TGTGCCAGCAGTTACTCACAGGGGGCGCGGAACGAGCAGTACTTC. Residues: CASSYSQGARNEQYF.

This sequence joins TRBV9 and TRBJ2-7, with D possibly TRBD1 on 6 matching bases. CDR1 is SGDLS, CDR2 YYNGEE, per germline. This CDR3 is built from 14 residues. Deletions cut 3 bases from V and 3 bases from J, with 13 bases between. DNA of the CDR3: TGTGCCAGCAGCGGGGTGGGGGACAACTACGAGCAGTACTTC. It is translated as CASSGVGDNYEQYF.

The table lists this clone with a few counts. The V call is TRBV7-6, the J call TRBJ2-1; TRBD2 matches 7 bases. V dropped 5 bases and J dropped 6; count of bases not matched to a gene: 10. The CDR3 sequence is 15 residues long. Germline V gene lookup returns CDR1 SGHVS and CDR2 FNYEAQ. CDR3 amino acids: CASSQRDGEVNEQFF. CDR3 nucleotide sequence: TGTGCCAGCAGCCAGCGGGACGGAGAGGTCAATGAGCAGTTCTTC.

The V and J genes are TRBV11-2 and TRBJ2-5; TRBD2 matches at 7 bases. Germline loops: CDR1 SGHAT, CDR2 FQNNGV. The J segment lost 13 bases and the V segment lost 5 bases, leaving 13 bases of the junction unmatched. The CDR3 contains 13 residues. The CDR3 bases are TGTGCCAGCAGCAGGGAGCGGGGTGCGACGCCGTACTTC. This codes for CASSRERGATPYF.

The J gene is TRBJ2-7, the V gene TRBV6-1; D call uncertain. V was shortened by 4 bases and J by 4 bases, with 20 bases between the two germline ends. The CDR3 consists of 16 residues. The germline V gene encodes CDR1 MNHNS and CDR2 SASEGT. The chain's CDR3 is CASSVSSSGFGYEQYF. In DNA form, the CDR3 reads TGTGCCAGCAGTGTCTCCTCTAGTGGCTTCGGGTACGAGCAGTACTTC.

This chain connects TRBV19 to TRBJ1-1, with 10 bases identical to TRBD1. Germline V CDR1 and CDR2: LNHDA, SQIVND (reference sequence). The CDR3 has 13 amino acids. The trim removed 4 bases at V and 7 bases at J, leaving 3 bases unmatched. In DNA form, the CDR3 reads TGTGCCAGTAGTACCGGGACAGGGGTTGAAGCTTTCTTT. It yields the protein CASSTGTGVEAFF.

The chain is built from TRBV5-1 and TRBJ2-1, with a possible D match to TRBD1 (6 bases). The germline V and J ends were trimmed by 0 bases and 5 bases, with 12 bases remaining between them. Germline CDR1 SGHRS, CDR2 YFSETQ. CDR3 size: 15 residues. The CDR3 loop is CASSLVRGFNNEQFF. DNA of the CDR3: TGCGCCAGCAGCTTGGTGAGGGGGTTCAACAATGAGCAGTTCTTC. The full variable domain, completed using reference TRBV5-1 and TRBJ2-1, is KAGVTQTPRYLIKTRGQQVTLSCSPISGHRSVSWYQQTPGQGLQFLFEYFSETQRNKGNFPGRFSGRQFSNSRSEMNVSTLELGDSALYLCASSLVRGFNNEQFFGPGTRLTVL.

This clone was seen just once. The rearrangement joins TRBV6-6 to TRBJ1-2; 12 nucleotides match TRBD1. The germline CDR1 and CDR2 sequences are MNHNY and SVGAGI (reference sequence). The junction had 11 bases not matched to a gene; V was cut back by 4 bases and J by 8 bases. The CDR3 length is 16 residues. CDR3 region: CASSSPGTGGGWGYTF. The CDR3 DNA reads TGTGCCAGCAGTTCCCCCGGGACAGGGGGCGGTTGGGGCTACACCTTC.

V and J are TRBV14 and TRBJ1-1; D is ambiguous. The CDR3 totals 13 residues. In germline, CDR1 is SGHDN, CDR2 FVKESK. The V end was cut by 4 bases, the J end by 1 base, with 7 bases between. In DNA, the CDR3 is TGTGCCAGCAGCCCCTATTGGAACACTGAAGCTTTCTTT. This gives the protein CASSPYWNTEAFF.

This CDR3 is CASNGGAHEQYF. As DNA, the CDR3 is TGTGCCAGCAACGGAGGGGCACACGAGCAGTACTTC. This chain connects TRBV28 to TRBJ2-7; TRBD2 might be the D (6 bases). Trimming took off 7 bases at V and 5 bases at J, with 12 bases between the two ends. Looked up from germline, CDR1 is MDHEN and CDR2 is SYDVKM. This CDR3 spans 12 amino acids. The whole variable domain, remainder taken from reference TRBV28 and TRBJ2-7, is DVKVTQSSRYLVKRTGEKVFLECVQDMDHENMFWYRQDPGLGLRLIYFSYDVKMKEKGDIPEGYSVSREKKERFSLILESASTNQTSMYLCASNGGAHEQYFGPGTRLTVT.

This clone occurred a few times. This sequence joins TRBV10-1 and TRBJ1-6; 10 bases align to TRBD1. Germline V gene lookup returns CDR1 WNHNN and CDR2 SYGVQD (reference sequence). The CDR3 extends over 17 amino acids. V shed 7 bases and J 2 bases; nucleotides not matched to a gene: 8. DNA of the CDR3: TGCGCCAGCAATGGACAGGGGGTGTGGACCTATAATTCACCCCTCCACTTT. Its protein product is CASNGQGVWTYNSPLHF.

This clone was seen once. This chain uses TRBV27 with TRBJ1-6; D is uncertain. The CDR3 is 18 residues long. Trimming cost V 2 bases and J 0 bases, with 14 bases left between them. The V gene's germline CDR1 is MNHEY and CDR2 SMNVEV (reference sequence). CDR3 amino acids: CASSLSWGPSSYNSPLHF. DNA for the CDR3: TGTGCCAGCAGTTTAAGTTGGGGTCCCAGCTCCTATAATTCACCCCTCCACTTT.

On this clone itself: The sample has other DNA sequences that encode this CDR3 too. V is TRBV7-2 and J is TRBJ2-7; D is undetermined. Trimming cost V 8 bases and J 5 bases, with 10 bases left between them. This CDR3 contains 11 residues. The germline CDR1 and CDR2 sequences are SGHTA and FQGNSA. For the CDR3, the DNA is TGTGCCAGCTCGGCCCACCACGAGCAGTACTTC. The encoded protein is CASSAHHEQYF.

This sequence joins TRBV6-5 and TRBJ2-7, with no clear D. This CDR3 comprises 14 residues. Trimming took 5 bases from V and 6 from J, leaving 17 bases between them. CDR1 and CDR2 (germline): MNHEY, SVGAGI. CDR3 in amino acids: CASSLPGLSGEQYF. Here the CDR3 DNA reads TGTGCCAGCAGTCTTCCCGGATTAAGTGGCGAGCAGTACTTC.

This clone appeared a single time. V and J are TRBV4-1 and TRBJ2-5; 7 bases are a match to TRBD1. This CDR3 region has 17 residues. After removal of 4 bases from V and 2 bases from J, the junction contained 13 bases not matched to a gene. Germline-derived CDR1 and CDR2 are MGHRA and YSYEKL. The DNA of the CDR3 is TGCGCCAGCAGCCCAGGGGGTACGTTATTGCCACAAGAGACCCAGTACTTC. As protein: CASSPGGTLLPQETQYF.

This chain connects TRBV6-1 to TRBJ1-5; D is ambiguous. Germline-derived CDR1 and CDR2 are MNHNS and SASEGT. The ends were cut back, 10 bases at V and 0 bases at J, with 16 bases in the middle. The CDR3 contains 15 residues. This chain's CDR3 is CATLPRDYSNQPQHF. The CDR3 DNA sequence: TGTGCCACCCTGCCCCGCGATTATAGCAATCAGCCCCAGCATTTT.

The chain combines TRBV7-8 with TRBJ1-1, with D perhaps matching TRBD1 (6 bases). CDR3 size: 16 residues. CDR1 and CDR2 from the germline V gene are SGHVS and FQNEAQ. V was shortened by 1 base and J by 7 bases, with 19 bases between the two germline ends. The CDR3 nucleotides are TGTGCCAGCAGCTTAGTCGGCAGGGGCCGCTACCGTGAAGCTTTCTTT. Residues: CASSLVGRGRYREAFF.

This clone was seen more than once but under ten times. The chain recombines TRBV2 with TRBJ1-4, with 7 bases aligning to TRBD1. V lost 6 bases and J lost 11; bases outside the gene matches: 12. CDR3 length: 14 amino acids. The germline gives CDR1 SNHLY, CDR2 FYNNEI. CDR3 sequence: CASSVGQKGIKLFF. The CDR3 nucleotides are TGTGCCAGCAGCGTGGGACAGAAAGGAATCAAACTGTTTTTT. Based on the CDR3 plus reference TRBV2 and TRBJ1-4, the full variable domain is EPEVTQTPSHQVTQMGQEVILRCVPISNHLYFYWYRQILGQKVEFLVSFYNNEISEKSEIFDDQFSVERPDGSNFTLKIRSTKLEDSAMYFCASSVGQKGIKLFFGSGTQLSVL.

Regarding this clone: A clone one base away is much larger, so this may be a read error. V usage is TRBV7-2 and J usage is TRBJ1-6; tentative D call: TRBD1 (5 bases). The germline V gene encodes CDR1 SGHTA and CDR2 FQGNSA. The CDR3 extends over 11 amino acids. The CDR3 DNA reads TGTGCCGGCAGCGCGGGGGTACCCCTCCACTTT. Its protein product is CAGSAGVPLHF.

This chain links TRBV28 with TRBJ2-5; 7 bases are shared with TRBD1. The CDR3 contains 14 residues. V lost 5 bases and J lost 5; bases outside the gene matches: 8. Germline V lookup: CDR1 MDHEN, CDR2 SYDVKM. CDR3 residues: CASSPTTGMETQYF. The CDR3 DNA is TGTGCCAGCAGTCCGACGACAGGGATGGAGACCCAGTACTTC.

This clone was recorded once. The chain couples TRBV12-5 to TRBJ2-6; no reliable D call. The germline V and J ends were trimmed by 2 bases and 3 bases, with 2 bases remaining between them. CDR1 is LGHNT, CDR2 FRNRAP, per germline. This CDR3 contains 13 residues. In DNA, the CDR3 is TGTGCTAGTGGTTTGTATGGGGCCAACGTCCTGACTTTC. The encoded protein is CASGLYGANVLTF.

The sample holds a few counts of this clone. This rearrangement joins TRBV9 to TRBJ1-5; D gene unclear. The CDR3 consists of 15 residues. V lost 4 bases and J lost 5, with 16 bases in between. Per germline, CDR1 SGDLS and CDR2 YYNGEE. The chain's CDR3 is CASSYSEWTDQPQHF. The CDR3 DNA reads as TGTGCCAGCAGCTACAGTGAATGGACGGATCAGCCCCAGCATTTT.

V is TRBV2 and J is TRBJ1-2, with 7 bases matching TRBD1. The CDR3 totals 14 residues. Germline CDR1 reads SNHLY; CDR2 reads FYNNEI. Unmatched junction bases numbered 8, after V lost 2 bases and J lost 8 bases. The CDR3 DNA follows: TGTGCCAGCAGTGAATCCATACCGGGACAGGGCTACACCTTC. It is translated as CASSESIPGQGYTF.

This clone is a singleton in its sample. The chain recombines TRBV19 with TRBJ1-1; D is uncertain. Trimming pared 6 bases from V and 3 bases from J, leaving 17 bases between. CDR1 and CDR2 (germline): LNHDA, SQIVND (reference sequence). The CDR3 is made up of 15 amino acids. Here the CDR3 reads CASSPPGRVDTEAFF. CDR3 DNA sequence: TGTGCCAGTAGCCCACCCGGACGCGTGGACACTGAAGCTTTCTTT. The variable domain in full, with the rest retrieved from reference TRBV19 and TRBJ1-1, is DGGITQSPKYLFRKEGQNVTLSCEQNLNHDAMYWYRQDPGQGLRLIYYSQIVNDFQKGDIAEGYSVSREKKESFPLTVTSAQKNPTAFYLCASSPPGRVDTEAFFGQGTRLTVV.

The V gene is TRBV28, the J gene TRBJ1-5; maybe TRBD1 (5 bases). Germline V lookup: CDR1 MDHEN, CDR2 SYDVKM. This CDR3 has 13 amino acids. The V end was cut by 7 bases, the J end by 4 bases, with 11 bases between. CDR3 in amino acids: CASMGGRNQPQHF. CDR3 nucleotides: TGTGCCAGCATGGGGGGAAGGAATCAGCCCCAGCATTTT.

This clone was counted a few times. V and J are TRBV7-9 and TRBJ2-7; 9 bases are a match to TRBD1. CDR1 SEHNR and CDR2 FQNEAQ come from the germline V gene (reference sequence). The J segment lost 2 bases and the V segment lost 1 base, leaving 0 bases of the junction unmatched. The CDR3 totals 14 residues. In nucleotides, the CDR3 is TGTGCCAGCAGCTTAGGACAGGGGGCCTACGAGCAGTACTTC. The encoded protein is CASSLGQGAYEQYF.

CDR3 sequence (DNA): TGTGCCAGCAGCCCAAGCATCAGAGGAGGCTACACCTTC. Encoded protein: CASSPSIRGGYTF. This chain connects TRBV6-5 to TRBJ1-2; no firm D call. Germline CDR1 reads MNHEY; CDR2 reads SVGAGI. Trimming removed 6 bases at V and 8 bases at J, with 16 bases between. The CDR3 covers 13 residues.

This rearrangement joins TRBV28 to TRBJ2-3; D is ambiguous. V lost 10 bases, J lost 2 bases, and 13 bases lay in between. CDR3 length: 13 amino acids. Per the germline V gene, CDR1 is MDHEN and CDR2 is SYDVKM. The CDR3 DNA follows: TGTGCCACGGGCAGGTCCGACACAGATACGCAGTATTTT. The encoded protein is CATGRSDTDTQYF.

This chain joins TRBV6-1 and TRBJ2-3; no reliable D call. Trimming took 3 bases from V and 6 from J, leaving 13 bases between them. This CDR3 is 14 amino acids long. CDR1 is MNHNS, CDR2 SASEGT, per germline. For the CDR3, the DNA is TGTGCCAGCAGTGAGCGGCCGTCTCGGGATACGCAGTATTTT. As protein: CASSERPSRDTQYF.

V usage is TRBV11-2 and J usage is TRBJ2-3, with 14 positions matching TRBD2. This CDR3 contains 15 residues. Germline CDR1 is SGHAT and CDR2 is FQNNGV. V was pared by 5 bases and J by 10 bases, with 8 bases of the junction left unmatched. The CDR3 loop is CASSPGTSGRLAQYF. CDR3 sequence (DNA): TGTGCCAGCAGCCCCGGGACTAGCGGGAGATTAGCGCAGTATTTT.